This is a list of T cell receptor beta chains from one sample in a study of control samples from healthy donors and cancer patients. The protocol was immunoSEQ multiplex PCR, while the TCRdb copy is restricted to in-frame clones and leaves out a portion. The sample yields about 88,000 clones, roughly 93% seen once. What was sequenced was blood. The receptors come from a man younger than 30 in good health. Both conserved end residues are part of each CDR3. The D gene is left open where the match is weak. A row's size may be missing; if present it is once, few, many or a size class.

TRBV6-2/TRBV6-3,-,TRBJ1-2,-,TGTGCCAGCAGTTTTAGCCGGAGCTATGGCTACACCTTC,CASSFSRSYGYTF
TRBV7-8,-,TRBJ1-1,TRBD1,TGTGCCAGCAGCGAGGGGACAGGTTCGGTTACTGAAGCTTTCTTT,CASSEGTGSVTEAFF
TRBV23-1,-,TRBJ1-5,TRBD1,TGCGCCAGCAGTCAATCGACAGGGGGACAGCCCCAGCATTTT,CASSQSTGGQPQHF
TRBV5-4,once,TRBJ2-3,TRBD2,TGTGCCAGCAGCTTGGTTAGCGGGGGGGCCGATACGCAGTATTTT,CASSLVSGGADTQYF
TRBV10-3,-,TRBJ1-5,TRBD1,TGTGCCATCAGTGATACAGGGGAGGGCAATCAGCCCCAGCATTTT,CAISDTGEGNQPQHF
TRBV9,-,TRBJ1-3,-,TGTGCCAGCAGTCCCCAGAGCTCTGGAAACACCATATATTTT,CASSPQSSGNTIYF
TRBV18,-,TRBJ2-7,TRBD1,TGTGCCAGCTCATTGGGACAGGGGATCTACGAGCAGTACTTC,CASSLGQGIYEQYF
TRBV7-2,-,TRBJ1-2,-,TGTGCCAGCAGCTTCAAGGGACGGGACTATGGCTACACCTTC,CASSFKGRDYGYTF
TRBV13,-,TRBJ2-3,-,TGTGCCAGTTTGATCACAGATACGCAGTATTTT,CASLITDTQYF
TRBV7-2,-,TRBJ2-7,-,TGTGCCAGCAGCTTCTGGGGTGAGCAGTACTTC,CASSFWGEQYF
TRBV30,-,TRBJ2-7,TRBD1,TGTGCCTCAACCGACGAACAGGGGGACGAGCAGTACTTC,CASTDEQGDEQYF
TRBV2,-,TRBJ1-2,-,TGTGCCAGCAGTGGGGCCACCGGCTACACCTTC,CASSGATGYTF
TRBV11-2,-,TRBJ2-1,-,TGTGCCAGCAGCTTAGAGGGTTTCTACAATGAGCAGTTCTTC,CASSLEGFYNEQFF
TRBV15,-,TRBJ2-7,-,TGTGCCACCAGCAGAGATGGGGGGAGAAGCTACGAGCAGTACTTC,CATSRDGGRSYEQYF
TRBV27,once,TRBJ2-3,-,TGTGCCAGCAGGGAGTTGGGGCTCCAGAGTCTCACAGATACGCAGTATTTT,CASRELGLQSLTDTQYF
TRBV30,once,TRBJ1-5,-,TGTGCCTGGAGTGAGGGCCTTAGCAATCAGCCCCAGCATTTT,CAWSEGLSNQPQHF
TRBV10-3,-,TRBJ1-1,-,TGTGCCAACCCACCGGGGACGTGGGCTTTCTTT,CANPPGTWAFF
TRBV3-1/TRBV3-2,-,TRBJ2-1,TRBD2,TGTGCCAGCAGCTCCCTAGCGGGGGGTTACAATGAGCAGTTCTTC,CASSSLAGGYNEQFF
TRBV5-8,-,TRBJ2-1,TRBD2,TGTGCCAGCAGCTTGGAAGCGGGAGGAGGCGATGAGCAGTTCTTC,CASSLEAGGGDEQFF
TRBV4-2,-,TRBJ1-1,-,TGTGCCAGCAGCCAAGATCGAGTGGGACTAGCTGAAGCTTTCTTT,CASSQDRVGLAEAFF
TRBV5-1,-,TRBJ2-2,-,TGCGCCAGCAGCTCACCCGAGGGGTTTTACACCGGGGAGCTGTTTTTT,CASSSPEGFYTGELFF
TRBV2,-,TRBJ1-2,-,TGTGCCAGCACCGGGGGAAGCTACACCTTC,CASTGGSYTF
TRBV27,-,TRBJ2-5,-,TGTGCCAGCAGCTTACGAGCCGGGAGTATGACCCAGTACTTC,CASSLRAGSMTQYF
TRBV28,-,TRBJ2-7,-,TGTGCCAGCAGTTTACAGGACCACGAGCAGTACTTC,CASSLQDHEQYF